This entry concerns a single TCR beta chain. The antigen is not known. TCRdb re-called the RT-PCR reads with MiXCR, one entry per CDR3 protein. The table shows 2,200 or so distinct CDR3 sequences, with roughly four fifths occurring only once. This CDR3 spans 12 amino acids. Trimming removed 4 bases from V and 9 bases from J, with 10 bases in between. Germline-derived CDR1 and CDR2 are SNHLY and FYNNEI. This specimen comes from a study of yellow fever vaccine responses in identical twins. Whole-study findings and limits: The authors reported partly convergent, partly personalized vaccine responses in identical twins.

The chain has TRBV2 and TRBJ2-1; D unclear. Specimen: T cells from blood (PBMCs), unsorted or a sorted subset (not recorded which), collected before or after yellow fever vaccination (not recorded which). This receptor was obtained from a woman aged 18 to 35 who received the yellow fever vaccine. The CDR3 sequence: CASSAWEREQFF. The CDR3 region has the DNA TGTGCCAGCAGTGCATGGGAACGTGAGCAGTTCTTC.